This section outlines one T cell receptor (beta chain) sequence together with its context. The antigen is not known. This sample stems from a study of cytomegalovirus exposure and HLA in healthy donors. General study findings and limits: Cytomegalovirus status, reportedly, was diagnosed with high specificity and sensitivity by the classifier.

Method: immunoSEQ multiplex PCR; TCRdb's copy keeps in-frame clones and lacks some. The sample holds about 120,000 clones; roughly 88% are singletons and the top ten take around 2%. This CDR3 region has 13 residues. Between the trimmed V and J ends, which lost 4 bases and 1 base, there was a span of 8 bases. In germline, CDR1 is SGHNT, CDR2 YYREEE (reference sequence). What was sequenced was PBMCs. This receptor was obtained from a man in his late teens or twenties in good health and CMV-seronegative. The chain links TRBV5-4 to TRBJ1-1; D call uncertain. CDR3 nucleotide sequence: TGTGCCAGCAGCCTACAGAGGAACACTGAAGCTTTCTTT. It yields the protein CASSLQRNTEAFF.